This TCR beta chain is from a study of shared clonotypes between healthy human individuals. This clone was recorded only once. Within the sample, other DNA sequences also encode this same CDR3. V was pared by 3 bases and J by 0 bases, with 9 bases between. Germline assignment: CDR1 SNHLY and CDR2 FYNNEI. The CDR3 covers 14 residues. Some clones are missing from TCRdb's copy, which holds only in-frame ones; the method was immunoSEQ multiplex PCR. In the table there are about a million clones, roughly 70% of which are singletons. The source of this sequence is a man aged 18 to 29 in good health. The chain uses TRBV2 and TRBJ2-7, with D tentatively TRBD1 (5 bases). The source material was memory CD4+ T cells sorted from blood. Subset given: CD45RA-negative fraction. Written as DNA, the CDR3 is TGTGCCAGCAGTGACAGGGTCTCCTCCTACGAGCAGTACTTC. Its protein product is CASSDRVSSYEQYF.